This T cell receptor (beta chain) was profiled in a study of cytomegalovirus exposure and HLA in healthy donors. Study results and caveats: The listing of fewer than 200 TCR beta chains classed them as cytomegalovirus-associated.

Here immunoSEQ multiplex PCR was the method, and the copy in TCRdb shows in-frame clones only, minus some. Here the sample spans hundreds of thousands of clones, roughly 84% being singletons. The V and J ends lost 4 bases and 15 bases, in that order; junction bases with no gene match: 8. The CDR3 is made up of 13 amino acids. Looked up from germline, CDR1 is MNHNS and CDR2 is SASEGT. Remarks on this clone: What it binds is unknown.

The chain is built from TRBV6-1 and TRBJ2-1; TRBD2 agrees at 11 bases. The sample consisted of PBMCs. This clonotype was sampled from a woman under 30 in good health and CMV-seropositive. CDR3 loop: CASSGASGRILFF. The CDR3 bases are TGTGCCAGCAGTGGGGCTAGCGGGAGGATTCTGTTCTTC.